These 23 T cell receptor beta chains were sequenced from one sample in a study of T cell repertoires in cytomegalovirus infection. TCRdb called the reads again in MiXCR, with one record for every CDR3 protein. The repertoire holds 45,000 to 55,000 distinct CDR3 sequences, with around 21% as singletons. These receptors have no identified antigens. The sample in question was CD8+ T cells from cultured PBMCs, obtained from culture after CMV antigen stimulation. The receptors were gathered from a human donor in good health (CMV status not recorded). Some clones in this sample may be carry-over from other donors' samples.

This clonotype was recorded at least ten times. V and J are TRBV11-2 and TRBJ2-1; 14 bases are a match to TRBD2. V dropped 5 bases and J dropped 8; count of bases not matched to a gene: 11. This CDR3 has 17 residues. The V gene's germline CDR1 is SGHAT and CDR2 FQNNGV. The CDR3 bases are TGTGCCAGCAGCGCCAGACTAGCGGGAGGGCCAGGGGATGAGCAGTTCTTC. It specifies CASSARLAGGPGDEQFF. The whole variable domain, remainder taken from reference TRBV11-2 and TRBJ2-1, is EAGVAQSPRYKIIEKRQSVAFWCNPISGHATLYWYQQILGQGPKLLIQFQNNGVVDDSQLPKDRFSAERLKGVDSTLKIQPAKLEDSAVYLCASSARLAGGPGDEQFFGPGTRLTVL.

In this sample, this clonotype turned up many times. The chain couples TRBV27 to TRBJ2-3, with TRBD2 matching 11 bases. The CDR3 spans 14 residues. Germline V gene sequence: CDR1 MNHEY, CDR2 SMNVEV (reference sequence). With V trimmed by 5 bases and J by 9 bases, 7 bases remained unmatched. CDR3 sequence: CASSTALAGGTQYF. The CDR3 DNA reads as TGTGCCAGCAGTACCGCGTTAGCGGGGGGGACGCAGTATTTT.

The genes are TRBV4-1 and TRBJ2-7; TRBD2 matches 7 bases. With V trimmed by 0 bases and J by 1 base, 9 bases remained unmatched. This CDR3 has 17 residues. Germline lookup yields CDR1 MGHRA and CDR2 YSYEKL. CDR3 residues: CASSQDPRRGDSYEQYF. DNA of the CDR3: TGCGCCAGCAGCCAAGATCCGAGACGGGGGGATTCCTACGAGCAGTACTTC.

V is TRBV20-1 and J is TRBJ2-5; D not resolved. Germline V gene sequence: CDR1 DFQATT, CDR2 SNEGSKA (reference sequence). Trimming left V 5 bases short and J 0 bases short, with 10 bases between. This CDR3 has 13 residues. This CDR3 is CSASEAYQETQYF. CDR3 nucleotides: TGCAGTGCTTCGGAAGCGTACCAAGAGACCCAGTACTTC.

The chain has TRBV9 and TRBJ2-5; a weak D match, TRBD2 (6 bases). Germline CDR1 reads SGDLS; CDR2 reads YYNGEE. This CDR3 is 15 amino acids long. Trimming removed 4 bases from V and 1 base from J, with 14 bases in between. The CDR3 sequence: CASSPAGGSQETQYF. The CDR3 bases are TGTGCCAGCAGCCCAGCCGGGGGTTCCCAAGAGACCCAGTACTTC.

This clonotype has ten or more counts. The chain combines TRBV27 with TRBJ2-3; 7 bases agree with TRBD2. The CDR3 loop spans 15 amino acids. CDR1 is MNHEY and CDR2 is SMNVEV in the germline V gene (reference sequence). The trim removed 0 bases at V and 5 bases at J, leaving 5 bases unmatched. The CDR3 DNA reads as TGTGCCAGCAGTTTATCTGGGGCTAGCGGAGATACGCAGTATTTT. Translated: CASSLSGASGDTQYF.

The V call is TRBV30, the J call TRBJ1-6, with unresolved D. Germline V gene lookup returns CDR1 GTSNPN and CDR2 SVGIG (reference sequence). The CDR3 consists of 14 residues. Trimming took off 3 bases at V and 12 bases at J, with 18 bases between the two ends. CDR3: CAWSAETTPGPLHF. Here the CDR3 DNA reads TGTGCCTGGAGCGCAGAAACCACCCCGGGACCCCTCCACTTT. The variable domain in full, completed from reference TRBV30 and TRBJ1-6, reads SQTIHQWPATLVQPVGSPLSLECTVEGTSNPNLYWYRQAAGRGLQLLFYSVGIGQISSEVPQNLSASRPQDRQFILSSKKLLLSDSGFYLCAWSAETTPGPLHFGNGTRLTVT.

The CDR3 DNA reads TGTGCCAGCTCACCGTCGGGACAGGGAGTCCACGAGCAGTACTTC. Amino acids: CASSPSGQGVHEQYF. The chain employs TRBV18 and TRBJ2-7; 9 nucleotides line up with TRBD1. Germline CDR1 reads KGHSH; CDR2 reads LQKENI. There are 15 residues in the CDR3. After removal of 3 bases from V and 5 bases from J, the junction contained 8 bases not matched to a gene.

This chain connects TRBV6-2 or TRBV6-3 to TRBJ1-6, with D possibly matching TRBD1 (5 bases). Germline V gene sequence: CDR1 MNHEY, CDR2 SVGEGT. Trimming removed 7 bases at V and 2 bases at J, with 24 bases between. This CDR3 has 19 residues. CDR3 residues: CASTHAKGSGTTYNSPLHF. DNA for the CDR3: TGTGCCAGCACCCACGCTAAGGGATCGGGGACCACCTATAATTCACCCCTCCACTTT.

This clonotype was detected a few times. This chain uses TRBV6-2 or TRBV6-3 with TRBJ1-5; D ambiguous. The germline V gene has CDR1 MNHEY and CDR2 SVGEGT. This CDR3 is built from 15 residues. The V gene lost 8 bases and the J gene lost 4 bases, with 18 bases spanning the gap. Written as DNA, the CDR3 is TGTGCCAGCTCTTTGGAGGGAATTTGGAATCAGCCCCAGCATTTT. Its protein product is CASSLEGIWNQPQHF.

A few counts support this clonotype. The chain has TRBV7-3 and TRBJ2-6; D is ambiguous. The CDR3 is made up of 15 amino acids. CDR1 and CDR2 from the germline V gene are SGHTA and FQGTGA. V was clipped by 1 base and J by 0 bases, with 4 bases between them. Here the CDR3 reads CASSLMGSGANVLTF. The CDR3 DNA reads TGTGCCAGCAGCTTAATGGGCTCTGGGGCCAACGTCCTGACTTTC.

This clonotype occurred many times. The chain employs TRBV7-2 and TRBJ2-3; 7 nucleotides align to TRBD2. Trimming removed 4 bases from V and 6 bases from J; junction bases left unmatched: 7. Per the germline V gene, CDR1 is SGHTA and CDR2 is FQGNSA. The CDR3 totals 14 residues. The chain's CDR3 is CASSYGLVGDTQYF. CDR3 sequence (DNA): TGTGCCAGCAGCTACGGACTAGTGGGTGATACGCAGTATTTT.

This clonotype was observed at least ten times. The chain recombines TRBV6-5 with TRBJ2-3; possibly TRBD1 or TRBD2 for D (5 bases each). The CDR3 totals 18 residues. The germline V gene has CDR1 MNHEY and CDR2 SVGAGI. V was cut by 5 bases and J by 2 bases, with 23 bases left in between. CDR3 sequence (DNA): TGTGCCAGCAGTCTAAGGCTACCCAGGGACGGGCCCACAGATACGCAGTATTTT. Encoded protein: CASSLRLPRDGPTDTQYF.

This clonotype was detected only a few times. The J gene is TRBJ1-5, the V gene TRBV5-6, with TRBD1 matching over 8 bases. The CDR3 is made up of 13 amino acids. Germline V CDR1 and CDR2: SGHDT, YYEEEE. J gave up 9 bases and V 4 bases, and 6 bases lay outside the gene matches. CDR3 amino acids: CASSVTGGMPQHF. Here the CDR3 DNA reads TGTGCCAGCAGCGTAACAGGGGGAATGCCCCAGCATTTT.

The chain recombines TRBV10-2 with TRBJ1-5; D is unclear. V lost 6 bases and J 3 bases, leaving 9 bases between the germline ends. This CDR3 has 13 amino acids. Germline-derived CDR1 and CDR2 are WSHSY and SAAADI. The CDR3, as DNA: TGCGCCAGCAGCTCAGCGGACAATCAGCCCCAGCATTTT. Translated: CASSSADNQPQHF.

In regard to this clonotype: A much larger clone lies one base from this, so it may be a read error. The rearrangement uses TRBV7-4 and TRBJ2-2, with 7 nucleotides matching TRBD2. Losses at the gene ends were 3 bases for V and 5 bases for J; bases not matched to a gene: 3. Germline V lookup: CDR1 SGHVT, CDR2 SQSDAQ. The CDR3 has 14 amino acids. The CDR3 DNA reads TGTGCCAGCAGCTTTGGACTAGGGACCGGGGAGCTGTTTTTT. Its translation is CASSFGLGTGELFF. The variable domain in full, with the rest retrieved from reference TRBV7-4 and TRBJ2-2, is GAGVSQSPRYKVAKRGRDVALRCDSISGHVTLYWYRQTLGQGSEVLTYSQSDAQRDKSGRPSGRFSAERPERSVSTLKIQRTEQGDSAVYLCASSFGLGTGELFFGEGSRLTVL.

In its sample, this clonotype was seen many times. The CDR3 DNA sequence: TGTGCCAGCAGTGAAGGTTCCTACAATGAGCAGTTCTTC. This encodes CASSEGSYNEQFF. The V and J genes are TRBV6-1 and TRBJ2-1; D uncertain. CDR1 is MNHNS and CDR2 is SASEGT in the germline V gene. CDR3 length: 13 amino acids. Trimming pared 1 base from V and 1 base from J, leaving 2 bases between.

This clonotype was counted between two and nine times. The chain recombines TRBV5-1 with TRBJ2-1; 15 bases map to TRBD2. V was clipped by 7 bases and J by 4 bases; unmatched bases: 9. The CDR3 loop spans 17 amino acids. CDR1 is SGHRS, CDR2 YFSETQ, per germline. CDR3 loop: CASSWTSGRAGYNEQFF. The DNA of the CDR3 is TGCGCCAGCTCTTGGACTAGCGGGAGGGCCGGGTACAATGAGCAGTTCTTC.

This clonotype has only a few counts. V usage is TRBV29-1 and J usage is TRBJ2-1, with D perhaps TRBD2 (6 bases). The CDR3 loop spans 14 amino acids. The germline V and J ends were trimmed by 4 bases and 1 base, with 11 bases remaining between them. Germline CDR1 SQVTM, CDR2 ANQGSEA. The CDR3 DNA sequence: TGCAGCGTTGTCGGGACTCTATCCTACAATGAGCAGTTCTTC. Protein: CSVVGTLSYNEQFF.

This clonotype has more than one count but fewer than ten. This chain joins TRBV7-9 and TRBJ2-7; 7 bases align to TRBD1. Germline CDR1 reads SEHNR; CDR2 reads FQNEAQ (reference sequence). There are 15 residues in the CDR3. V trimming: 3 bases; J trimming: 5 bases; junction bases outside the gene matches: 10. The CDR3 here is CASSFPGTDVHEQYF. CDR3 in DNA: TGTGCCAGCAGCTTCCCCGGGACAGACGTCCACGAGCAGTACTTC. The entire variable domain, with the rest obtained from reference TRBV7-9 and TRBJ2-7, is as follows: DTGVSQNPRHKITKRGQNVTFRCDPISEHNRLYWYRQTLGQGPEFLTYFQNEAQLEKSRLLSDRFSAERPKGSFSTLEIQRTEQGDSAMYLCASSFPGTDVHEQYFGPGTRLTVT.

In its sample, this clonotype was seen a few times. The rearrangement links TRBV2 to TRBJ2-1, with 12 bases identical to TRBD2. CDR1 is SNHLY, CDR2 FYNNEI, per germline. Losses at the gene ends were 4 bases for V and 7 bases for J; bases not matched to a gene: 8. This CDR3 has 16 residues. CDR3 in amino acids: CASSANPTSGGNEQFF. DNA for the CDR3: TGTGCCAGCAGTGCTAACCCGACTAGCGGGGGTAATGAGCAGTTCTTC.

The J gene is TRBJ1-2, the V gene TRBV12-3 or TRBV12-4; D unresolved. The CDR3 runs 15 residues. Trimming shortened V by 6 bases and J by 2 bases, and 16 bases separated the two germline ends. The CDR3 sequence: CASSPGRARNYGYTF. The CDR3 DNA reads TGTGCCAGCAGCCCTGGTAGGGCACGGAACTATGGCTACACCTTC.

The table lists this clonotype with many counts. The gene calls are TRBV9 and TRBJ2-1; TRBD2 is a possible D gene (6 bases). The CDR3 runs to 15 residues. The V and J ends lost 0 bases and 6 bases respectively, with 13 bases between them. Germline loops: CDR1 SGDLS, CDR2 YYNGEE. The CDR3: CASSVGGVSANEQFF. The CDR3 nucleotides are TGTGCCAGCAGCGTAGGGGGGGTTTCCGCCAATGAGCAGTTCTTC.